This T cell receptor (beta chain) appears in the sequencing data of a study of blood T cell repertoires in COVID-19. Study-level background: There were acute and convalescent COVID-19 samples, and they came from the United States, Italy and Spain. T cells, B-cell-depleted T cells, or PBMCs provided the cDNA or gDNA that served as material.

The CDR3 length is 14 residues. Germline values: CDR1 GTSNPN, CDR2 SVGIG (reference sequence). After removal of 3 bases from V and 6 bases from J, the junction contained 10 bases not matched to a gene. Authors' methods: Reference gene primer amplification gave estimated nucleated cell counts. Here immunoSEQ multiplex PCR was the method, and the copy in TCRdb shows in-frame clones only, minus some. That table gives V, J and clone size, and the DNA gave D and trimming. The sample records under 45,000 clones, 81% being singletons. This chain links TRBV30 with TRBJ2-5; 7 bases fit TRBD1. The source is a man aged 70-80 years with COVID-19, enrolled during active disease. Input material: peripheral blood. The CDR3 here is CAWSQGTVSQTQYF. CDR3 nucleotide sequence: TGTGCCTGGAGCCAAGGGACAGTGAGCCAGACCCAGTACTTC.